The 23 T cell receptor beta chains in this list originate from one sample, sequenced in a study of neurological immune-mediated disorders. TCRdb independently ran MiXCR on the 5' RACE reads; one entry per CDR3 protein. In the table there are tens of thousands of distinct CDR3 sequences, roughly a sixth of which are singletons. Sequencing was done on a sample of PBMCs. These receptor sequences come from a woman aged 40-49 years in good health.

Here the CDR3 DNA reads TGTGCCAGCGGCGCATGGCGCGATGAGCAGTTCTTC. Its translation: CASGAWRDEQFF. The chain uses TRBV12-3 or TRBV12-4 and TRBJ2-1; D ambiguous. The CDR3 spans 12 residues. Trimming removed 8 bases from V and 8 bases from J, with 13 bases in between.

This clonotype turned up a few times. The V gene is TRBV11-2, the J gene TRBJ2-3; D unclear. Trimming left V 3 bases short and J 6 bases short, with 13 bases between. The germline V gene has CDR1 SGHAT and CDR2 FQNNGV. This CDR3 spans 14 amino acids. CDR3 nucleotide sequence: TGTGCCAGCAGCTTCGACATGGGTGGTGATACGCAGTATTTT. It translates to CASSFDMGGDTQYF.

V gene TRBV10-3 combines with J gene TRBJ2-2; 9 bases match TRBD2. The CDR3 is made up of 15 amino acids. J was trimmed by 4 bases and V by 6 bases; bases with no gene match: 6. Per germline, CDR1 ENHRY and CDR2 SYGVKD. As DNA, the CDR3 is TGTGCCATCAGGGCGGGGGGGCCGGGCACCGGGGAGCTGTTTTTT. As protein: CAIRAGGPGTGELFF.

The sample holds many counts of this clonotype. The chain recombines TRBV27 with TRBJ2-7; D is undetermined. The V gene's germline CDR1 is MNHEY and CDR2 SMNVEV (reference sequence). The CDR3 is 12 residues long. V was pared by 6 bases and J by 2 bases, with 8 bases between. In DNA form, the CDR3 reads TGTGCCAGCAGAAGCGCGGCCTACGAGCAGTACTTC. It codes for CASRSAAYEQYF.

In its sample, this clonotype was seen many times. This chain connects TRBV14 to TRBJ2-1; TRBD1 might be the D (5 bases). V was cut by 0 bases and J by 5 bases, with 14 bases left in between. The V gene's germline CDR1 is SGHDN and CDR2 FVKESK. There are 16 residues in the CDR3. The CDR3 reads CASSQEKGRKDNEQFF. Here the CDR3 DNA reads TGTGCCAGCAGCCAAGAAAAGGGGCGAAAAGACAATGAGCAGTTCTTC.

This clonotype showed up many times. This chain links TRBV6-5 with TRBJ2-5, with D possibly matching TRBD2 (5 bases). Per germline, CDR1 MNHEY and CDR2 SVGAGI. This CDR3 comprises 14 residues. V gave up 4 bases and J gave up 2 bases, with 11 bases separating them. CDR3 nucleotides: TGTGCCAGCAGTTTCTCAGAGGGACAAGAGACCCAGTACTTC. Translation: CASSFSEGQETQYF.

Many counts were recorded for this clonotype. J is TRBJ1-1 and V is TRBV3-1; weak D call: TRBD1 (6 bases). Germline V gene data show CDR1 as LGHDT and CDR2 as YNNKEL (reference sequence). The CDR3 has 14 residues. V dropped 4 bases and J dropped 7 bases, with 16 bases sitting between them. The CDR3: CASSRQDRSHEAFF. The CDR3 DNA reads as TGTGCCAGCAGCCGCCAGGACAGAAGCCATGAAGCTTTCTTT. Based on the CDR3 plus reference TRBV3-1 and TRBJ1-1, the full variable domain is DTAVSQTPKYLVTQMGNDKSIKCEQNLGHDTMYWYKQDSKKFLKIMFSYNNKELIINETVPNRFSPKSPDKAHLNLHINSLELGDSAVYFCASSRQDRSHEAFFGQGTRLTVV.

This clonotype was detected ten times or more. The rearrangement joins TRBV6-5 to TRBJ1-6; 9 bases fit TRBD1. The ends lost 6 bases at V and 7 bases at J; junction bases unmatched: 4. This CDR3 is 14 amino acids long. Per the germline V gene, CDR1 is MNHEY and CDR2 is SVGAGI. CDR3 sequence reads: CASRMGQGNSPLHF. DNA of the CDR3: TGTGCCAGCAGAATGGGACAGGGAAATTCACCCCTCCACTTT.

This clonotype appeared a single time. One end of the junction does not line up with germline, which may come from a read error. The gene calls are TRBV28 and TRBJ2-5, with 7 bases matching TRBD2. This CDR3 contains 13 residues. Germline values: CDR1 MDHEN, CDR2 SYDVKM. This CDR3 is CASSSAGLHTQHF. The CDR3 nucleotides read TGTGCAAGCAGTTCTGCGGGACTACATACCCAGCACTTC.

J is TRBJ2-1 and V is TRBV3-1; no definite D call. Germline assignment: CDR1 LGHDT and CDR2 YNNKEL (reference sequence). This CDR3 spans 14 amino acids. The V end lost 1 base, the J end lost 7 bases, and 11 bases lay between the germline ends. The CDR3 here is CASSQVAARNEQFF. CDR3 bases: TGTGCCAGCAGCCAAGTAGCTGCGAGGAATGAGCAGTTCTTC.

The sample holds many counts of this clonotype. This rearrangement joins TRBV5-1 to TRBJ2-2; 7 nucleotides line up with TRBD2. The junction had 10 bases not matched to a gene; V was cut back by 4 bases and J by 4 bases. The CDR3 loop spans 16 amino acids. CDR1 and CDR2 (germline): SGHRS, YFSETQ. The CDR3 protein is CASSREAGSVTGELFF. The CDR3, as DNA: TGCGCCAGCAGCAGAGAAGCGGGGAGTGTCACCGGGGAGCTGTTTTTT.

This clonotype was seen many times. The rearrangement links TRBV5-1 to TRBJ1-1, with D unclear. The V gene's germline CDR1 is SGHRS and CDR2 YFSETQ. The length of the CDR3 is 14 residues. The V end lost 0 bases, the J end lost 4 bases, and 10 bases lay between the germline ends. DNA of the CDR3: TGCGCCAGCAGCTTGGGAGGGTCGGGCACTGAAGCTTTCTTT. Protein sequence: CASSLGGSGTEAFF.

A note on this clonotype: This CDR3 fails to terminate in the conserved phenylalanine or tryptophan, so it likely reflects a read error. V usage is TRBV12-3 or TRBV12-4 and J usage is TRBJ1-5, with D perhaps TRBD1 (5 bases). Trimming cost V 7 bases and J 0 bases, with 13 bases left between them. The CDR3 length is 15 residues. CDR3 sequence: CASKETGHSNQPQHL. The DNA of the CDR3 is TGTGCCAGCAAAGAAACAGGTCATAGCAATCAGCCCCAGCATTTA.

This clonotype came up many times. The chain uses TRBV19 and TRBJ1-1, with D possibly TRBD1 on 5 matching bases. CDR1 LNHDA and CDR2 SQIVND come from the germline V gene (reference sequence). Trimming shortened V by 8 bases and J by 11 bases, and 15 bases separated the two germline ends. The CDR3 totals 11 residues. The CDR3 protein is CASLQAGEAFF. The CDR3 DNA sequence: TGTGCCAGTCTTCAGGCGGGGGAGGCTTTCTTT.

There are many counts of this clonotype. The chain combines TRBV6-2 or TRBV6-3 with TRBJ2-2, with 8 nucleotides matching TRBD1. Trimming at V came to 10 bases and at J to 5 bases, leaving 12 bases not matched to a gene. There are 15 residues in the CDR3. Germline-derived CDR1 and CDR2 are MNHEY and SVGEGT. The CDR3 region is CATLLRTGRTGELFF. The CDR3 DNA reads TGTGCCACCCTCCTACGGACAGGGAGAACCGGGGAGCTGTTTTTT.

This clonotype was detected many times. The chain has TRBV9 and TRBJ1-2, with 8 bases that match TRBD1. The CDR3 is 14 amino acids. V lost 6 bases and J lost 4; bases outside the gene matches: 8. Germline values: CDR1 SGDLS, CDR2 YYNGEE. The CDR3 is CASTRTGRGYGYTF. In DNA form, the CDR3 reads TGTGCCAGCACCCGGACAGGGCGAGGCTATGGCTACACCTTC.

This sequence joins TRBV18 and TRBJ2-7, with D maybe TRBD1 (6 bases). Germline CDR1 KGHSH, CDR2 LQKENI. There are 13 residues in the CDR3. V was trimmed by 1 base and J by 5 bases, leaving 9 bases between them. The CDR3: CASSPQGGHEQYF. The CDR3 DNA follows: TGTGCCAGCTCACCACAAGGGGGTCACGAGCAGTACTTC.

This clonotype was recorded at least ten times. V gene TRBV20-1 combines with J gene TRBJ2-7; 7 bases map to TRBD1. Germline V lookup: CDR1 DFQATT, CDR2 SNEGSKA (reference sequence). The J segment lost 2 bases and the V segment lost 3 bases, leaving 7 bases of the junction unmatched. This CDR3 comprises 14 residues. CDR3 DNA sequence: TGCAGTGCTAGGGACTCCGGGACAGCCTACGAGCAGTACGTC. As protein: CSARDSGTAYEQYV.

This clonotype was seen many times. CDR3 nucleotide sequence: TGTGCCAGCAGCGGCTCAGGGGAATCCTACAATGAGCAGTTCTTC. Translating gives CASSGSGESYNEQFF. The V call is TRBV5-6, the J call TRBJ2-1; D possibly corresponds to TRBD1 (6 bases). From germline, CDR1 is SGHDT and CDR2 YYEEEE. The CDR3 runs to 15 residues. V shed 4 bases and J shed 1 base, with 12 bases lying between them.

V and J are TRBV19 and TRBJ2-7, with D tentatively TRBD1 (5 bases). The V and J ends lost 5 bases and 0 bases respectively, with 11 bases between them. The CDR3 extends over 14 amino acids. CDR1 and CDR2 from the germline V gene are LNHDA and SQIVND (reference sequence). CDR3 amino acids: CASSVQGSSYEQYF. The CDR3 nucleotides read TGTGCCAGTAGTGTCCAGGGAAGCTCCTACGAGCAGTACTTC.

Many counts were recorded for this clonotype. The rearrangement links TRBV10-2 to TRBJ2-5, with 12 bases identical to TRBD2. The germline V gene encodes CDR1 WSHSY and CDR2 SAAADI. V lost 6 bases, J lost 4 bases, and 3 bases stayed unmatched. The CDR3 has 14 residues. The CDR3 nucleotides read TGCGCCAGCAGGGAGACTAGCGGGGGAGAGACCCAGTACTTC. Protein sequence: CASRETSGGETQYF.

This clonotype was detected ten times or more. The chain has TRBV20-1 and TRBJ2-5, with 8 bases that match TRBD2. The CDR3 contains 16 residues. Germline V CDR1 and CDR2: DFQATT, SNEGSKA (reference sequence). V shed 5 bases, J shed 3 bases, and the junction held 14 bases outside the gene matches. The chain's CDR3 is CSAQRAGAASKETQYF. The CDR3 DNA is TGCAGTGCTCAAAGAGCGGGGGCCGCCTCAAAAGAGACCCAGTACTTC.

A remark on this clonotype: The junction departs from germline at one end; a sequencing error may be responsible. The J gene is TRBJ2-2, the V gene TRBV11-2; 9 bases are a match to TRBD2. This CDR3 has 15 residues. Germline assignment: CDR1 SGHAT and CDR2 FQNNGV. CDR3 region: CASSRSSGATGDLFF. The CDR3 nucleotides read TGTGCCAGCAGCCGTTCTAGCGGGGCCACCGGGGACCTGTTTTTT.